In this sample, the clone carrying this T cell receptor beta chain turned up many times. This record belongs to a study of Graves' ophthalmopathy and Graves' hyperthyroidism. For repertoire sequencing, the TCR beta CDR3 regions were amplified from RNA transcripts. After a first-round RT-PCR with HTBI primers, a second-round multiplex PCR was run. Via MiXCR, TCRdb re-called the multiplex PCR reads, giving one row per CDR3 protein. The profile covers fewer than 650,000 distinct CDR3 sequences, with 22% appearing a single time and around 6.5% taken by the ten largest. Stable hyperthyroidism meant no ophthalmopathy within 18 months of follow-up. Other autoimmune diseases, uncontrolled infections, pregnancy or lactation excluded patients from enrollment. Diagnosis relied on clinical symptoms, serum thyroxine, TRAb, thyroid ultrasound and orbital computed tomography. The specimen sequenced was peripheral blood. This TCR was sampled from a woman between 18 and 30 years old with stable Graves' hyperthyroidism. Some clones in this sample may be carry-over from other donors' samples.

The CDR3 region is CASSYGQEQYF. CDR3 nucleotide sequence: TGTGCCAGCAGTTACGGCCAAGAGCAGTACTTC. The rearrangement joins TRBV6-2 or TRBV6-3 to TRBJ2-7; D is undetermined. The CDR3 covers 11 residues. The germline V gene encodes CDR1 MNHEY and CDR2 SVGEGT. Trimming removed 2 bases from V and 7 bases from J, with 6 bases in between.